One and the same sample provided the 11 T cell receptor beta chains below, sequenced in a study of cytomegalovirus exposure and HLA in healthy donors. 60 Vbeta and 13 Jbeta primers were used in PCR. The table came from immunoSEQ multiplex PCR; TCRdb's copy has only in-frame clones and leaves some out. The sample lists under 200,000 clones, 81% occurring once. Sample: PBMCs. These receptors all come from a middle-aged man in good health and CMV-seropositive.

The chain uses TRBV29-1 and TRBJ2-7; possibly TRBD1 for D (5 bases). Trimming left V 6 bases short and J 2 bases short, with 11 bases between. Germline V gives CDR1 SQVTM, CDR2 ANQGSEA. The CDR3 is 12 residues long. Written as DNA, the CDR3 is TGCAGCGTAGCCACAGGAACCTACGAGCAGTACTTC. This translates into CSVATGTYEQYF.

The chain links TRBV10-2 to TRBJ1-6, with D unclear. This CDR3 is 13 amino acids long. Germline V lookup: CDR1 WSHSY, CDR2 SAAADI. V shed 3 bases and J shed 9 bases, with 9 bases lying between them. Written as DNA, the CDR3 is TGCGCCAGCAGTGAACAGTCAGGTTCACCCCTCCACTTT. This translates into CASSEQSGSPLHF.

In its sample, this clone was seen a few times. CDR3 bases: TGCAGCGTCCTTGGGGGGAAAGAGACCCAGTACTTC. This translates into CSVLGGKETQYF. This chain links TRBV29-1 with TRBJ2-5; D is possibly TRBD2 (6 bases). Germline V gives CDR1 SQVTM, CDR2 ANQGSEA. Trimming left V 6 bases short and J 3 bases short, with 11 bases between. This CDR3 is built from 12 residues.

This chain connects TRBV18 to TRBJ2-6; TRBD1 matches at 9 bases. The V gene end was trimmed by 2 bases and the J gene end by 16 bases; junction bases not matched to a gene: 3. Germline CDR1 and CDR2: KGHSH and LQKENI. CDR3 size: 12 residues. CDR3 protein: CASSPRTGELTF. CDR3 DNA sequence: TGTGCCAGCTCACCAAGGACAGGGGAGCTGACTTTC.

This clone was observed once. J is TRBJ2-7 and V is TRBV11-3, with TRBD2 identical over 7 bases. J gave up 3 bases and V 5 bases, and 10 bases lay outside the gene matches. The V gene's germline CDR1 is SGHNT and CDR2 YENEEA. The CDR3 has 15 residues. As DNA, the CDR3 is TGTGCCAGCAGCGCCCGGGCTAGCGGAAACTACGAGCAGTACTTC. It yields the protein CASSARASGNYEQYF.

The chain carries TRBV7-3 and TRBJ2-7; 8 bases agree with TRBD2. Germline values: CDR1 SGHTA, CDR2 FQGTGA. The CDR3 runs to 14 residues. The ends lost 4 bases at V and 7 bases at J; junction bases unmatched: 9. CDR3 loop: CASSSSSGASEQYF. CDR3 nucleotide sequence: TGTGCCAGCAGCTCCAGTAGCGGGGCTTCAGAGCAGTACTTC. Looking up the rest from reference TRBV7-3 and TRBJ2-7 gives the full variable domain: GAGVSQTPSNKVTEKGKYVELRCDPISGHTALYWYRQSLGQGPEFLIYFQGTGAADDSGLPNDRFFAVRPEGSVSTLKIQRTERGDSAVYLCASSSSSGASEQYFGPGTRLTVT.

This chain joins TRBV7-9 and TRBJ2-1, with D tentatively TRBD2 (6 bases). The V gene lost 0 bases and the J gene lost 2 bases, with 11 bases spanning the gap. Per the germline V gene, CDR1 is SEHNR and CDR2 is FQNEAQ (reference sequence). The CDR3 has 16 residues. In DNA form, the CDR3 reads TGTGCCAGCAGCTTAGCGTCCGGCGGGACCTACAATGAGCAGTTCTTC. This sequence encodes CASSLASGGTYNEQFF. The full variable domain, its missing parts supplied by reference TRBV7-9 and TRBJ2-1, is DTGVSQNPRHKITKRGQNVTFRCDPISEHNRLYWYRQTLGQGPEFLTYFQNEAQLEKSRLLSDRFSAERPKGSFSTLEIQRTEQGDSAMYLCASSLASGGTYNEQFFGPGTRLTVL.

The chain carries TRBV9 and TRBJ2-5, with a tentative D call TRBD2 (7 bases). CDR3 size: 17 residues. Trimming took off 3 bases at V and 5 bases at J, with 23 bases between the two ends. Germline loops: CDR1 SGDLS, CDR2 YYNGEE. DNA of the CDR3: TGTGCCAGCAGCGCCGGCCGCACGGGGGGCATCATGGAGACCCAGTACTTC. Amino acid sequence: CASSAGRTGGIMETQYF. Full variable domain (rest looked up from reference TRBV9 and TRBJ2-5): DSGVTQTPKHLITATGQRVTLRCSPRSGDLSVYWYQQSLDQGLQFLIQYYNGEERAKGNILERFSAQQFPDLHSELNLSSLELGDSALYFCASSAGRTGGIMETQYFGPGTRLLVL.

This sequence joins TRBV5-6 and TRBJ2-7; TRBD1 matches 9 bases. The CDR3 runs to 13 residues. Germline CDR1 SGHDT, CDR2 YYEEEE. With 4 bases clipped from V and 6 bases from J, the junction kept 5 bases outside the gene matches. The CDR3 loop is CASSHRDRAEQYF. CDR3 coding DNA: TGTGCCAGCAGCCACCGGGACAGGGCCGAGCAGTACTTC.

The chain joins TRBV14 to TRBJ2-7; D perhaps matches TRBD1 (5 bases). The CDR3 has 14 residues. The germline CDR1 and CDR2 sequences are SGHDN and FVKESK. V lost 3 bases and J lost 1, with 10 bases in between. This CDR3 is CASSQVQGSYEQYF. Here the CDR3 DNA reads TGTGCCAGCAGCCAGGTGCAGGGTTCCTACGAGCAGTACTTC.

CDR3 in DNA: TGTGCCTGGAGTCGAGGGCCCGGTCAAGAGACCCAGTACTTC. Amino acids: CAWSRGPGQETQYF. The chain uses TRBV30 and TRBJ2-5; tentatively, D is TRBD2 (5 bases). The germline gives CDR1 GTSNPN, CDR2 SVGIG (reference sequence). This CDR3 is 14 amino acids long. V was cut by 2 bases and J by 2 bases, with 12 bases left in between.